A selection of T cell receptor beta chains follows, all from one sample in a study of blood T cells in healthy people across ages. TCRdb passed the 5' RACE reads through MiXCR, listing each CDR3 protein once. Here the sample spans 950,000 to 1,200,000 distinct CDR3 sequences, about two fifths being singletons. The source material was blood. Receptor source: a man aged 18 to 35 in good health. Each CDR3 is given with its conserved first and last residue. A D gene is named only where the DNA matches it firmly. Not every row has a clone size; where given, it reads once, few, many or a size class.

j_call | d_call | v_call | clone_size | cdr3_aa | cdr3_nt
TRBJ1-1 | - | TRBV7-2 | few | CASSLVQTEAFF | TGTGCCAGCAGCTTGGTGCAAACTGAAGCTTTCTTT
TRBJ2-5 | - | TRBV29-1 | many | CSVEPKETQYF | TGCAGCGTTGAACCTAAAGAGACCCAGTACTTC
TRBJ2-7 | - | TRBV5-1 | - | CASSSPPSYEQYF | TGCGCCAGCAGCTCCCCGCCGTCCTACGAGCAGTACTTC
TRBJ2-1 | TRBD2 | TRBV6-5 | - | CASSYPGLAHHEQFF | TGTGCCAGCAGCTACCCGGGACTAGCTCACCATGAGCAGTTCTTC
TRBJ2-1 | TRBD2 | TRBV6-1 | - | CASSVGTSGAYNEQFF | TGTGCCAGCAGTGTGGGGACTAGCGGGGCATACAATGAGCAGTTCTTC
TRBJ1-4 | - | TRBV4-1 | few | CASSQDVTKNEKLFF | TGCGCCAGCAGCCAAGATGTAACGAAGAATGAAAAACTGTTTTTT
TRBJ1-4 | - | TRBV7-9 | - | CASSSHRTTNEKLFF | TGTGCCAGCAGCTCTCACAGAACAACTAATGAAAAACTGTTTTTT
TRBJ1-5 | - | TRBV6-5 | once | CATGTFSNQPQHF | TGTGCCACAGGGACGTTCAGCAATCAGCCCCAGCATTTT
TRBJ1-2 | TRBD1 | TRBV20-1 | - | CSAREQGAGYGYTF | TGCAGTGCTAGAGAGCAGGGGGCGGGCTATGGCTACACCTTC
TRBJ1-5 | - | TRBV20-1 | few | CSARVMGDGNQPQHF | TGCAGTGCTAGAGTTATGGGGGATGGCAATCAGCCCCAGCATTTT
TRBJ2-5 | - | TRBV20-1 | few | CSARDRAGETQYF | TGCAGTGCTAGAGATAGGGCAGGGGAGACCCAGTACTTC
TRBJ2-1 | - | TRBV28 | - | CASSVDLPEDEQFF | TGTGCCAGCAGTGTTGACTTACCAGAGGATGAGCAGTTCTTC